A single sample gave rise to the 5 T cell receptor beta chains below, sequenced in a study of T cells after yellow fever vaccination. TCRdb redid the calling of the 5' RACE reads with MiXCR, one entry per CDR3 protein. The profile covers a few hundred thousand distinct CDR3 sequences, with about 3.5% appearing a single time and 20% to 30% taken by the ten largest. Sequencing used PBMCs, obtained on the day of the yellow fever booster vaccination. These TCRs come from a man between 18 and 35 years old who received the YFV17D yellow fever vaccine.

The table lists this clonotype with a few counts. The CDR3 loop is CASSRGTTNTEAFF. For the CDR3, the DNA is TGTGCCAGCAGCCGCGGGACTACGAACACTGAAGCTTTCTTT. V usage is TRBV7-2 and J usage is TRBJ1-1; possibly TRBD1 for D (5 bases). This CDR3 has 14 residues. Germline V gene sequence: CDR1 SGHTA, CDR2 FQGNSA. V dropped 5 bases and J dropped 1 base, with 11 bases sitting between them.

This clonotype was seen a few times. For the CDR3, the DNA is TGTGCCAGCAGCTTAGCCCCAGGGGCAGCTTACGAGCAGTACTTC. This encodes CASSLAPGAAYEQYF. This chain links TRBV7-2 with TRBJ2-7, with a possible D match to TRBD1 (6 bases). CDR1 is SGHTA and CDR2 is FQGNSA in the germline V gene. Trimming stripped 0 bases from V and 4 bases from J, with 13 bases between. There are 15 residues in the CDR3. Filled out from reference TRBV7-2 and TRBJ2-7, the complete variable domain reads GAGVSQSPSNKVTEKGKDVELRCDPISGHTALYWYRQSLGQGLEFLIYFQGNSAPDKSGLPSDRFSAERTGGSVSTLTIQRTQQEDSAVYLCASSLAPGAAYEQYFGPGTRLTVT.

This clonotype has more than one count but fewer than ten. This chain uses TRBV10-3 with TRBJ2-3; 8 bases map to TRBD2. The V gene's germline CDR1 is ENHRY and CDR2 SYGVKD. Trimming took 6 bases from V and 1 from J; bases not matched to a gene: 3. The CDR3 spans 14 residues. The DNA of the CDR3 is TGTGCCATCAGCCGTAGCGGGGGCACAGATACGCAGTATTTT. It codes for CAISRSGGTDTQYF.

This chain connects TRBV5-1 to TRBJ1-1, with 7 bases aligning to TRBD1. This CDR3 is 13 amino acids long. J lost 5 bases, V lost 4 bases, and 5 bases had no gene match. The germline gives CDR1 SGHRS, CDR2 YFSETQ. The CDR3 here is CASSGLQGTEAFF. CDR3 bases: TGCGCCAGCAGCGGCCTACAGGGGACTGAAGCTTTCTTT.

Many counts were recorded for this clonotype. The rearrangement links TRBV7-9 to TRBJ2-5; D is possibly TRBD1 (6 bases). There are 15 residues in the CDR3. Trimming cost V 6 bases and J 2 bases, with 16 bases left between them. Germline V gene sequence: CDR1 SEHNR, CDR2 FQNEAQ (reference sequence). CDR3 sequence: CASSLRDTLQETQYF. CDR3 DNA: TGTGCCAGCAGTCTCCGGGACACACTACAAGAGACCCAGTACTTC.